The sequence of this TCR beta chain was determined in a study of shared clonotypes between healthy human individuals. Study-wide results and caveats: The expectation was that sequencing depth would affect clonotype sharing among donors.

The assay was run at deep level. Replicate sorted-subset PCRs were loaded with 150 to 250 ng DNA, tens of thousands of T cell genomes. Sequencing used immunoSEQ multiplex PCR; TCRdb keeps in-frame clones, though not all of them. The sample carries roughly 2.2 million clones, around 92% recorded once. A note on this clone: Its cognate antigen is unknown.

Partitioning of CD4+ cells yielded a CD45RA+ naive subset and a CD45RA-negative memory subset. Sequencing used naive CD4+ T cells from PBMCs. Subset described: CD45RA+ positively selected. This sequence originates from a man younger than 35 in good health. Some clones in this sample may be carry-over from other donors' samples.

In nucleotides, the CDR3 is TGTGCCACCAGCAGAGATTTCCAGGGCTATGGCTACACCTTC. It is translated as CATSRDFQGYGYTF. The chain employs TRBV15 and TRBJ1-2, with a tentative D call TRBD1 (5 bases). The CDR3 has 14 residues. V lost 0 bases, J lost 4 bases, and 9 bases lay in between. The germline V gene encodes CDR1 LNHNV and CDR2 YYDKDF (reference sequence). Full variable domain (remainder filled in from reference TRBV15 and TRBJ1-2): DAMVIQNPRYQVTQFGKPVTLSCSQTLNHNVMYWYQQKSSQAPKLLFHYYDKDFNNEADTPDNFQSRRPNTSFCFLDIRSPGLGDTAMYLCATSRDFQGYGYTFGSGTRLTVV.